This T cell receptor (beta chain) is from a study of spatial heterogeneity in lung cancer (dated by TCRdb to the late 2010s). About the full investigation: The donors were more than 65 patients from the lung TRACERx cohort who had early-stage, untreated non-small cell lung cancer. Follow-up PBMC samples were sequenced whenever the samples were available, and the median time to follow-up was two to three years after resection. Beta-chain transcripts were consistently detected in greater numbers than alpha-chain transcripts, which likely reflected higher beta-chain transcript abundance. In the raw uncorrected reads, each unique combination of TCR and UMI appeared on average more than ten times. In non-small cell lung cancer, the study made a quantitative comparison of TCR alpha and beta repertoires among multiple tumor regions, matched nontumor lung and blood. Nonsynonymous mutation counts, determined by whole-exome sequencing of tumor tissue, were related to TCR repertoire features. Both alpha and beta chains were TCR-sequenced in samples taken at surgery, namely 220 tumor regions, 63 to 70 matched nontumor lung samples and just over 55 PBMC samples.

The sample's time point label, in plain terms: blood at routine non-recurrence follow-up after resection. TCR sequencing used whole RNA extracted from tumor and nontumor lung tissue, or from cryopreserved PBMC samples, without cell sorting. Patients were selected for TCR sequencing only if sufficient RNA was available from at least two tumor regions. Library creation used 5' RACE. The reads were generated on a NextSeq 500. To allow correction of PCR and sequencing errors, the TCR library protocol tagged every TCR cDNA molecule with a unique molecular identifier. Concerning the study's data processing: TCR identification, UMI-based error correction and CDR3 extraction were all carried out with Decombinator tools. Expanded TCRs were defined as those above a frequency of 2 per 1,000, corresponding to the top 1% of the tumor frequency distribution. Renyi diversity was computed with the R vegan package after each repertoire had been subsampled 100 times to 5,000 TCRs. CDR3 similarity networks were constructed using string-kernel similarity of amino acid triplets, with links drawn between CDR3s whose pairwise similarity was above 0.82. TCRdb trimmed the raw reads at Q25, called clones with MiXCR and kept productive beta chains. Here each entry gathers all rows of one CDR3 protein and keeps the most common genes and DNA. V and J calls and clone size were set by TCRdb, not the authors. Here the sample has 9,000 to 13,000 distinct CDR3 sequences; roughly 9.1% occur a single time. The ten largest clones take up around 34% of the sample.

The paper as a whole reports these results and caveats: Additional single-cell paired TCR alpha and beta sequencing was considered necessary to confirm, at a functional level, the hypothesis that regional TCRs recognize regional mutations. Ubiquitous expanded tumor TCRs were detected in blood more often at tumor resection than at routine follow-up. Only 13 to 15 patients were included in the comparisons of baseline and follow-up blood repertoires.

The germline V and J ends show losses of 6 bases and 6 bases respectively, and no gene match explains 5 bases of the junction. Via the germline V gene (reference sequence), CDR1 is DFQATT and CDR2 SNEGSKA. Spanning cysteine to phenylalanine, the CDR3 consists of 13 amino acids. Kept here is only the CDR3 DNA, which spans 39 bases and is read in frame from base 1. This clonotype was counted ten times or more. No antigen is known for it. No much larger clone exists at a distance of one base, and base qualities are not known. This material consisted of PBMCs, taken at follow-up. Recombination linked TRBV20-1 to TRBJ2-7, and 13 junctional nucleotides match TRBD2. The source is a female donor with early-stage non-small cell lung cancer. Here is the DNA: TGCAGTGCCCGGACTAGCGGGAGTCCCGAGCAGTACTTC. Its protein product is CSARTSGSPEQYF.